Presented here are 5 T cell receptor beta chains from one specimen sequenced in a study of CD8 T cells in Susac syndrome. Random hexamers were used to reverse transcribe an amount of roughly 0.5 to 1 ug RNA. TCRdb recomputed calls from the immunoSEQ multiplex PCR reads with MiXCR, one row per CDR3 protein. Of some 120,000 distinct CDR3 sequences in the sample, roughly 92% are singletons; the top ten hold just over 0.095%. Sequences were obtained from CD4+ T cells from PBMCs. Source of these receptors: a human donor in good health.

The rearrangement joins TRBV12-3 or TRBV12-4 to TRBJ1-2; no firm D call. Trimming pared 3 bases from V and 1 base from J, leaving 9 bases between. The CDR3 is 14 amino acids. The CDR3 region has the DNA TGTGCCAGCAGTTTCGTTGGGATTAACTATGGCTACACCTTC. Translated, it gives CASSFVGINYGYTF.

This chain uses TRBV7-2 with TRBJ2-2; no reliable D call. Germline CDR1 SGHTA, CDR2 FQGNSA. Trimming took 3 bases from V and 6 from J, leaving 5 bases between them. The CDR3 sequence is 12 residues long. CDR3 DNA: TGTGCCAGCAGCTTGACGGCCGGGGAGCTGTTTTTT. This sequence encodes CASSLTAGELFF.

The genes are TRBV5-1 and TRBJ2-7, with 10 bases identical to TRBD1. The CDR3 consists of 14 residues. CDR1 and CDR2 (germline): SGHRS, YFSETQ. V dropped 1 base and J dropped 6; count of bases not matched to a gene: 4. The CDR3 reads CASSLSGTGVEQYF. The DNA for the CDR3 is TGCGCCAGCAGCTTGTCTGGGACAGGGGTCGAGCAGTACTTC. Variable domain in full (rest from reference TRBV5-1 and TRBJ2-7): KAGVTQTPRYLIKTRGQQVTLSCSPISGHRSVSWYQQTPGQGLQFLFEYFSETQRNKGNFPGRFSGRQFSNSRSEMNVSTLELGDSALYLCASSLSGTGVEQYFGPGTRLTVT.

The DNA for the CDR3 is TGCGCCAGCAGTCAATTTCTTCGAGCGGCCAGGGGAGTGGAGACCCAGTACTTC. Translated, it gives CASSQFLRAARGVETQYF. The rearrangement uses TRBV23-1 and TRBJ2-5; tentatively, D is TRBD1 (6 bases). TRBV23-1 is sorted into the ORF group, with uncertain function. This CDR3 spans 18 amino acids. Trimming took 1 base from V and 5 from J, leaving 23 bases between them.

As DNA, the CDR3 is TGTGCCAGCAGCTTATTTAGGACAGACAATCAGCCCCAGCATTTT. Encoded protein: CASSLFRTDNQPQHF. The V and J genes are TRBV7-2 and TRBJ1-5, with D maybe TRBD1 (6 bases). The CDR3 runs 15 residues. Trimming shortened V by 2 bases and J by 3 bases, and 11 bases separated the two germline ends. From germline, CDR1 is SGHTA and CDR2 FQGNSA. Together with reference TRBV7-2 and TRBJ1-5, the CDR3 gives the full variable domain: GAGVSQSPSNKVTEKGKDVELRCDPISGHTALYWYRQSLGQGLEFLIYFQGNSAPDKSGLPSDRFSAERTGGSVSTLTIQRTQQEDSAVYLCASSLFRTDNQPQHFGDGTRLSIL.